The 9 T cell receptor beta chains in this list originate from one sample, sequenced in a study of T cells in Graves' hyperthyroidism and ophthalmopathy. The CDR3 regions of TCR beta were amplified from RNA transcripts. First-round RT-PCR of the TCR CDR3 relied on the HTBI primer set. One entry per CDR3 protein results from TCRdb running MiXCR on the multiplex PCR reads. This sample has almost 250,000 distinct CDR3 sequences, with over 20% found just once. Specimen: blood. These TCRs come from a woman between 35 and 50 years old with Graves' ophthalmopathy.

J is TRBJ1-2 and V is TRBV12-3 or TRBV12-4; D is unclear. The CDR3 is made up of 13 amino acids. V lost 6 bases to trimming and J lost 8 bases, with 16 bases between them. The CDR3 region has the DNA TGTGCCAGCAGCTTCGCAAGGGTTGGGGGCTACACCTTC. The encoded protein is CASSFARVGGYTF.

This clonotype was counted many times. The V gene is TRBV28, the J gene TRBJ1-1; D gene ambiguous. Germline CDR1 is MDHEN and CDR2 is SYDVKM. This CDR3 has 15 residues. Trimming took 5 bases from V and 5 from J, leaving 18 bases between them. The chain's CDR3 is CASSRWLEPGTEAFF. The CDR3 DNA sequence: TGTGCCAGCAGTCGATGGCTGGAGCCGGGGACTGAAGCTTTCTTT.

V and J are TRBV6-1 and TRBJ1-2; 10 bases map to TRBD1. The germline V gene encodes CDR1 MNHNS and CDR2 SASEGT. The CDR3 totals 15 residues. Unmatched junction bases numbered 6, after V lost 5 bases and J lost 3 bases. The CDR3 nucleotides read TGTGCCAGCAGTAGCCGGGACAGGGGAGACTATGGCTACACCTTC. Its protein product is CASSSRDRGDYGYTF.

This clonotype was found many times. The chain recombines TRBV28 with TRBJ2-7; D is possibly TRBD1 or TRBD2 (5 bases each). V was trimmed by 2 bases and J by 4 bases, leaving 12 bases between them. The length of the CDR3 is 14 residues. Germline V lookup: CDR1 MDHEN, CDR2 SYDVKM. The CDR3, as DNA: TGTGCCAGCAGTTTAGGGACGACGCCTTACGAGCAGTACTTC. Its translation: CASSLGTTPYEQYF.

This clonotype showed up many times. The chain couples TRBV7-8 to TRBJ1-6; no clear D gene. The CDR3 length is 17 residues. Germline V lookup: CDR1 SGHVS, CDR2 FQNEAQ. V lost 6 bases, J lost 4 bases, and 19 bases lay in between. The CDR3 bases are TGTGCCAGCAGTATAGAAGGGCGGTACAGTTATAATTCACCCCTCCACTTT. Its protein is CASSIEGRYSYNSPLHF.

There are many counts of this clonotype. The chain employs TRBV20-1 and TRBJ2-5, with a tentative D call TRBD2 (7 bases). The CDR3 extends over 15 amino acids. V lost 0 bases and J 4 bases, leaving 15 bases between the germline ends. CDR1 and CDR2 (germline): DFQATT, SNEGSKA (reference sequence). Here the CDR3 reads CSARDQAGARETQYF. CDR3 DNA: TGCAGTGCTAGAGATCAGGCGGGGGCCAGAGAGACCCAGTACTTC.

Many counts were recorded for this clonotype. The chain has TRBV28 and TRBJ1-3, with D unclear. Germline V CDR1 and CDR2: MDHEN, SYDVKM. The V gene lost 5 bases and the J gene lost 0 bases, with 20 bases spanning the gap. The CDR3 covers 18 residues. CDR3 loop: CASSPPNIRPSSGNTIYF. DNA of the CDR3: TGTGCCAGCAGTCCACCCAATATTCGCCCGAGCTCTGGAAACACCATATATTTT.

The V call is TRBV6-1, the J call TRBJ2-2; D is perhaps TRBD2 (5 bases). The CDR3 is 16 amino acids. Trimming stripped 7 bases from V and 4 bases from J, with 19 bases between. The germline V gene has CDR1 MNHNS and CDR2 SASEGT. The CDR3 DNA reads TGTGCCAGCACCACTAGTTTGGGCCCCGGCACCGGGGAGCTGTTTTTT. It yields the protein CASTTSLGPGTGELFF.

In this sample, this clonotype turned up a few times. The J gene is TRBJ1-2, the V gene TRBV20-1, with D possibly being TRBD1 (6 bases). CDR1 is DFQATT and CDR2 is SNEGSKA in the germline V gene (reference sequence). This CDR3 comprises 17 residues. Trimming pared 2 bases from V and 5 bases from J, leaving 24 bases between. The CDR3 sequence is CSARTRDTTTPGYGYTF. CDR3 coding DNA: TGCAGTGCTAGAACCAGGGACACGACAACTCCGGGTTATGGCTACACCTTC.